Listed below are T cell receptor beta chains from one sample, sequenced in a study of T cells in tuberculosis. Produced via immunoSEQ multiplex PCR; TCRdb's table is partial and in-frame only. Among about 34,000 clones listed, 80% to 95% were seen once. This sample comprised PBMCs, obtained at tuberculosis diagnosis. The source of these receptors is an adult with tuberculosis. CDR3s include the opening cysteine and the closing phenylalanine or tryptophan. D genes are given only for firm matches. Size tells how often a clone was seen (once, few, many) or the class of an expanded clone, and some rows leave it out.

d_gene | j_gene | abundance | v_gene | CDR3nt | CDR3aa
- | TRBJ2-5 | - | TRBV15 | TGTGCCACCTCGCGTGCGGAGCAAGAGACCCAGTACTTC | CATSRAEQETQYF
- | TRBJ2-7 | - | TRBV4-1 | TGCGCCAGCAGCCAAGCCCTGGTGGTAGCGAGGAACTACGAGCAGTACTTC | CASSQALVVARNYEQYF
TRBD2 | TRBJ2-7 | - | TRBV6-5 | TGTGCCAGCAGAGAATTAGCGGGAGGGCCGTACGAGCAGTACTTC | CASRELAGGPYEQYF
TRBD1 | TRBJ2-1 | - | TRBV4-1 | TGCGCCAGCAGCCAAAGGCCACGAGGGACAGGGAGGAATGAGCAGTTCTTC | CASSQRPRGTGRNEQFF
- | TRBJ1-1 | - | TRBV5-1 | TGCGCCAGCAGCCCCTTGACAGGGAACACTGAAGCTTTCTTT | CASSPLTGNTEAFF
TRBD1 | TRBJ2-1 | - | TRBV5-6 | TGTGCCAGCAGCCCCGGGACAGGGACTTACAATGAGCAGTTCTTC | CASSPGTGTYNEQFF
- | TRBJ1-1 | - | TRBV9 | TGTGCCAGCAGCGTTGCGGGGAACACTGAAGCTTTCTTT | CASSVAGNTEAFF
TRBD1 | TRBJ1-1 | - | TRBV2 | TGTGCCAGCATTCCGACGGACAGGGGGCCTTCGATCGAAGCTTTCTTT | CASIPTDRGPSIEAFF
TRBD1 | TRBJ1-2 | - | TRBV6-4 | TGTGCCAGCAGCGAGATATCAGGGGGCCTAAAGAATGGCTACACCTTC | CASSEISGGLKNGYTF
- | TRBJ1-5 | - | TRBV2 | TGTGCCAGCAGTGAACAGGGTATGGGCAATCAGCCCCAGCATTTT | CASSEQGMGNQPQHF
- | TRBJ1-1 | - | TRBV19 | TGTGCCAGTAGTATAGGCTCCCACAGTTCCACTGAAGCTTTCTTT | CASSIGSHSSTEAFF
TRBD2 | TRBJ2-5 | - | TRBV27 | TGTGCCAGCAGTCCAAACTGGGTGGGACTAGCCAAGCAAGAGACCCAGTACTTC | CASSPNWVGLAKQETQYF
- | TRBJ1-1 | - | TRBV7-9 | TGTGCCAGCAGCGACAGACGAGTCACTGAAGCTTTCTTT | CASSDRRVTEAFF
TRBD1 | TRBJ2-7 | - | TRBV9 | TGTGCCAGCAGCGCAGGGACAGGGGACAAGCCCTACGAGCAGTACTTC | CASSAGTGDKPYEQYF
TRBD1 | TRBJ2-5 | - | TRBV18 | TGTGCCAGCTCACCCTGGGACAGCACCCAAGAGACCCAGTACTTC | CASSPWDSTQETQYF
- | TRBJ1-1 | - | TRBV4-1 | TGCGCCAGCAAGGAGAGGGCAGGTACGGTGAACACTGAAGCTTTCTTT | CASKERAGTVNTEAFF
- | TRBJ1-3 | - | TRBV27 | TGTGCCAGCAGTTCGGGGGGGCAAAGCTCTGGAAACACCATATATTTT | CASSSGGQSSGNTIYF
TRBD1 | TRBJ1-6 | once | TRBV25-1 | TGTGCCAGCGCCCTGGGCAGGGGGAATAATTCACCCCTCCACTTT | CASALGRGNNSPLHF
- | TRBJ1-2 | - | TRBV30 | TGTGCCTGGAGCCTCTGGGGCAGGGCCTATGGCTACACCTTC | CAWSLWGRAYGYTF
TRBD2 | TRBJ2-1 | - | TRBV30 | TGTGCCTGGAGGACCCCATGGCGGGAGGGTCACAATGAGCAGTTCTTC | CAWRTPWREGHNEQFF
TRBD2 | TRBJ2-7 | - | TRBV5-5 | TGTGCCAGCAGCTTCGCTAGCGGGGCAAGCTACGAGCAGTACTTC | CASSFASGASYEQYF
- | TRBJ1-5 | - | TRBV28 | TGTGCCAGCAGTTTGGACACACGAAATCAGCCCCAGCATTTT | CASSLDTRNQPQHF
TRBD2 | TRBJ2-3 | - | TRBV19 | TGTGCCAGTAGTGGAAACTCACTAGCGGGAGAAGATACGCAGTATTTT | CASSGNSLAGEDTQYF
- | TRBJ2-5 | - | TRBV30 | TGTGCCTGGAGTGTTGGGGCCCAAGAGACCCAGTACTTC | CAWSVGAQETQYF
- | TRBJ1-3 | - | TRBV30 | TGTGCCTGGACGGGGGTGGGAGGAAACACCATATATTTT | CAWTGVGGNTIYF
TRBD1 | TRBJ2-1 | - | TRBV7-2 | TGTGCCAGCAGGGGAAACAGGGGACCTTACCCCTCCTACAATGAGCAGTTCTTC | CASRGNRGPYPSYNEQFF
- | TRBJ2-1 | once | TRBV4-1 | TGCGCCAGCAGCCAGGGAAGTGGGGGAGGCGGGTACAATGAGCAGTTCTTC | CASSQGSGGGGYNEQFF
TRBD2 | TRBJ2-3 | - | TRBV13 | TGTGCCAGCAGCTCCCGAGAACCTCGGCCTAGCGGGAGCACAGATACGCAGTATTTT | CASSSREPRPSGSTDTQYF
TRBD1 | TRBJ1-2 | - | TRBV15 | TGTGCCACCAGCAATTCGCCCGGGACAGCCTATGGCTACACCTTC | CATSNSPGTAYGYTF
- | TRBJ1-2 | - | TRBV11-2 | TGTGCCAGCAGCTTAGATCTCCAGTCAGCTAACTATGGCTACACCTTC | CASSLDLQSANYGYTF
TRBD2 | TRBJ2-7 | once | TRBV27 | TGTGCCAGCAGTTTCTCCCGACTAGCGAGTGAGCAGTACTTC | CASSFSRLASEQYF
- | TRBJ2-3 | - | TRBV18 | TGTGCCAGCTCACCGGTTGAGGGGGCAGATACGCAGTATTTT | CASSPVEGADTQYF
TRBD2 | TRBJ2-7 | - | TRBV18 | TGTGCCAGCTCACCCGGACTAGCGGGAGCGGGCAACGAGCAGTACTTC | CASSPGLAGAGNEQYF
- | TRBJ1-6 | - | TRBV11-2 | TGTGCCAGCAGCTTAGTTCCAGCCGGCAGGGTAGGATCACCCCTCCACTTT | CASSLVPAGRVGSPLHF
TRBD2 | TRBJ2-1 | - | TRBV7-2 | TGTGCCAGCAGCTTAGTATGGGCGGGAGTGGGTTTTAACAATGAGCAGTTCTTC | CASSLVWAGVGFNNEQFF
TRBD2 | TRBJ2-1 | - | TRBV18 | TGTGCCAGCTCACCATTTAGGCGGGAGGGCCCTAACAATGAGCAGTTCTTC | CASSPFRREGPNNEQFF
TRBD1 | TRBJ2-1 | - | TRBV27 | TGTGCCAGCAGGACGGCAGGGGGCTTGTACGATGAGCAGTTCTTC | CASRTAGGLYDEQFF
TRBD1 | TRBJ2-7 | - | TRBV18 | TGTGCCAGCTCACCACAATACAGGGGGCCAGACCCTCAGTACTTC | CASSPQYRGPDPQYF
TRBD2 | TRBJ2-7 | - | TRBV2 | TGTGCCAGCAAGGCTAGCGGGGGGCACCACGAGCAGTACTTC | CASKASGGHHEQYF
- | TRBJ2-6 | - | TRBV14 | TGTGCCAGCAGCCGAAGCGGCTCTGGGGCCAACGTCCTGACTTTC | CASSRSGSGANVLTF
- | TRBJ2-3 | - | TRBV18 | TGTGCCAGCTCACCAAGGTTGGCAATCGGGGACACAGATACGCAGTATTTT | CASSPRLAIGDTDTQYF
TRBD1 | TRBJ1-4 | - | TRBV15 | TGTGCCACCAGCACGGGACAGGTTAATGAAAAACTGTTTTTT | CATSTGQVNEKLFF
- | TRBJ2-7 | - | TRBV15 | TGTGCCACCAGCGAAGTCCGGGGATCCTACGAGCAGTACTTC | CATSEVRGSYEQYF
- | TRBJ2-7 | - | TRBV27 | TGTGCCAGCAGTTTTGCAGGGAACACCTACGAGCAGTACTTC | CASSFAGNTYEQYF